This entry lists 26 T cell receptor beta chains sequenced from one sample in a study of graft-versus-host responses after intestinal transplantation. Profiling relied on immunoSEQ multiplex PCR, and the TCRdb table lists in-frame clones only, not all of them. This sample has about 39,000 clones, with 90% to 95% found just once. The antigens of these receptors remain unknown. The source material was unstimulated CD8+ T cells sorted from spleen or lymph node cells, sampled before transplant. These receptors came from a human donor who was the organ donor for an intestinal transplant.

The CDR3 DNA follows: TGTGCCAGCAGAAGGGGACAAGAGCAGTTCTTC. Its protein product is CASRRGQEQFF. The genes are TRBV6-5 and TRBJ2-1; D is perhaps TRBD1 (6 bases). Trimming took 6 bases from V and 10 from J, leaving 10 bases between them. The germline V gene has CDR1 MNHEY and CDR2 SVGAGI. The CDR3 contains 11 residues.

This chain joins TRBV4-1 and TRBJ1-2, with 9 positions matching TRBD1. The CDR3 runs to 15 residues. After removal of 0 bases from V and 8 bases from J, the junction contained 7 bases not matched to a gene. Germline lookup yields CDR1 MGHRA and CDR2 YSYEKL. CDR3 sequence (DNA): TGCGCCAGCAGCCAAGAACAGGGGGCGGCAGGCGGCTACACCTTC. Encoded protein: CASSQEQGAAGGYTF.

The CDR3 coding sequence is TGTGCCATTACAGGGGGAACCACTGAAGCTTTCTTT. It codes for CAITGGTTEAFF. V gene TRBV10-3 combines with J gene TRBJ1-1; 8 nucleotides match TRBD1. Germline V gives CDR1 ENHRY, CDR2 SYGVKD. The ends lost 9 bases at V and 4 bases at J; junction bases unmatched: 4. CDR3 length: 12 residues.

The rearrangement uses TRBV27 and TRBJ1-2, with 9 bases matching TRBD1. From germline, CDR1 is MNHEY and CDR2 SMNVEV (reference sequence). Trimming cost V 0 bases and J 0 bases; bases outside gene matches: 5. The CDR3 loop spans 17 amino acids. The CDR3 reads CASSLSGTGSSNYGYTF. CDR3 nucleotide sequence: TGTGCCAGCAGTTTATCGGGGACAGGGAGTTCTAACTATGGCTACACCTTC.

This clone was seen once. The V gene is TRBV7-9, the J gene TRBJ2-7, with D perhaps matching TRBD1 (6 bases). This CDR3 spans 12 amino acids. V was clipped by 5 bases and J by 2 bases, with 7 bases between them. Germline V gives CDR1 SEHNR, CDR2 FQNEAQ (reference sequence). CDR3 nucleotide sequence: TGTGCCAGCAGCCCAGGGGCCTACGAGCAGTACTTC. It codes for CASSPGAYEQYF.

This chain joins TRBV6-6 and TRBJ2-5; D might be TRBD1 (6 bases). The length of the CDR3 is 16 residues. Germline CDR1 MNHNY, CDR2 SVGAGI (reference sequence). The ends were cut back, 3 bases at V and 1 base at J, with 15 bases in the middle. The CDR3 region is CASSYKPMTGQETQYF. Here the CDR3 DNA reads TGTGCCAGCAGTTATAAACCCATGACAGGCCAAGAGACCCAGTACTTC.

The rearrangement joins TRBV6-6 to TRBJ2-2, with a tentative D call TRBD2 (5 bases). In germline, CDR1 is MNHNY, CDR2 SVGAGI (reference sequence). This CDR3 comprises 16 residues. The V gene lost 0 bases and the J gene lost 5 bases, with 13 bases spanning the gap. CDR3 nucleotide sequence: TGTGCCAGCAGTTACTCGTCTGTCGGGGAAACCGGGGAGCTGTTTTTT. Translation: CASSYSSVGETGELFF.

This clone has only a few counts. The CDR3 loop reads CASSLDLGQGSYEQYF. The CDR3 bases are TGTGCCAGCAGCTTAGATTTAGGACAGGGCTCCTACGAGCAGTACTTC. The chain joins TRBV7-2 to TRBJ2-7; 8 bases agree with TRBD1. The CDR3 contains 16 residues. J gave up 0 bases and V 1 base, and 5 bases lay outside the gene matches. Germline CDR1 and CDR2: SGHTA and FQGNSA.

This clone was detected once. The CDR3 is CASSEGQENYEQYF. The CDR3, as DNA: TGTGCCAGCAGTGAAGGACAGGAGAACTACGAGCAGTACTTC. The rearrangement links TRBV2 to TRBJ2-7; D perhaps matches TRBD1 (6 bases). Germline V gives CDR1 SNHLY, CDR2 FYNNEI. V lost 1 base and J lost 3, with 10 bases in between. This CDR3 is built from 14 residues.

The rearrangement links TRBV2 to TRBJ1-1; D is ambiguous. V lost 2 bases to trimming and J lost 4 bases, with 11 bases between them. The CDR3 contains 14 residues. In germline, CDR1 is SNHLY, CDR2 FYNNEI. CDR3 DNA: TGTGCCAGCAGTGAAAAGTCCGGCGGCACTGAAGCTTTCTTT. Protein product: CASSEKSGGTEAFF.

In DNA, the CDR3 is TGTGCCAGCACAGGAGGGACCGGCCCTCTTGGGGCCTACGAGCAGTACTTC. It yields the protein CASTGGTGPLGAYEQYF. The chain joins TRBV7-6 to TRBJ2-5; a weak D match, TRBD2 (6 bases). The better agreement between TRBJ2-7 and the DNA end casts doubt on the J call. CDR1 SGHVS and CDR2 FNYEAQ come from the germline V gene. The CDR3 loop spans 17 amino acids.

V is TRBV28 and J is TRBJ2-6, with D uncertain. Per the germline V gene, CDR1 is MDHEN and CDR2 is SYDVKM. Between the trimmed V and J ends, which lost 1 base and 1 base, there was a span of 5 bases. This CDR3 comprises 15 residues. For the CDR3, the DNA is TGTGCCAGCAGTTTATTCGGGTCTGGGGCCAACGTCCTGACTTTC. Translating it yields CASSLFGSGANVLTF.

The chain couples TRBV27 to TRBJ2-3; possible D gene TRBD2, 6 bases. With 6 bases removed from V and 3 bases from J, the gap between germline ends came to 10 bases. The V gene's germline CDR1 is MNHEY and CDR2 SMNVEV (reference sequence). This CDR3 is built from 13 residues. DNA for the CDR3: TGTGCCAGCAGACGACTAGAAACAGATACGCAGTATTTT. This gives the protein CASRRLETDTQYF.

This clone came up once. The V call is TRBV11-2, the J call TRBJ2-2; 8 positions match TRBD1. Germline V lookup: CDR1 SGHAT, CDR2 FQNNGV. The CDR3 extends over 18 amino acids. V was clipped by 1 base and J by 3 bases; unmatched bases: 10. CDR3 loop: CASSLGAGGALYTGELFF. As DNA, the CDR3 is TGTGCCAGCAGCTTAGGGGCAGGGGGCGCTTTGTACACCGGGGAGCTGTTTTTT.

This clone has just one count. The chain employs TRBV29-1 and TRBJ2-2, with unresolved D. The CDR3 extends over 13 amino acids. The V end was cut by 4 bases, the J end by 7 bases, with 13 bases between. Germline CDR1 is SQVTM and CDR2 is ANQGSEA. CDR3 nucleotides: TGCAGCGTTGTAGTGGGTTATGGCGGGGAGCTGTTTTTT. This encodes CSVVVGYGGELFF.

The CDR3 nucleotides read TGTGCCAGCAGCTTAGGGGACGGACAAGAGACCCAGTACTTC. It yields the protein CASSLGDGQETQYF. The chain joins TRBV7-6 to TRBJ2-5, with D possibly called TRBD1 or TRBD2 (5 bases each). V was trimmed by 1 base and J by 2 bases, leaving 8 bases between them. The germline V gene encodes CDR1 SGHVS and CDR2 FNYEAQ. CDR3 size: 14 residues.

With respect to this clone: One end of the junction does not line up with germline, which may come from a read error. The chain uses TRBV28 and TRBJ1-1; D is uncertain. The CDR3 is 13 amino acids. Germline assignment: CDR1 MDHEN and CDR2 SYDVKM. CDR3 protein: CASSQSLNAEAFF. Here the CDR3 DNA reads TGTGCCAGCAGTCAGAGCTTGAACGCTGAAGCTTTCTTT.

This CDR3 reads CASRAYGQGNTEAFF. CDR3 nucleotide sequence: TGTGCCAGCAGAGCATACGGACAGGGGAACACTGAAGCTTTCTTT. J is TRBJ1-1 and V is TRBV6-1; 8 bases fit TRBD1. CDR3 length: 15 residues. Losses at the gene ends were 6 bases for V and 1 base for J; bases not matched to a gene: 7. From germline, CDR1 is MNHNS and CDR2 SASEGT.

This chain connects TRBV5-6 to TRBJ2-2, with D possibly TRBD1 on 6 matching bases. Trimming left V 3 bases short and J 6 bases short, with 12 bases between. The CDR3 length is 14 residues. The germline V gene encodes CDR1 SGHDT and CDR2 YYEEEE. The CDR3 DNA reads TGTGCCAGCAGCTGGGCAGGGGCGTCCGGGGAGCTGTTTTTT. This sequence encodes CASSWAGASGELFF. Combining the CDR3 with reference TRBV5-6 and TRBJ2-2 gives the whole variable domain DAGVTQSPTHLIKTRGQQVTLRCSPKSGHDTVSWYQQALGQGPQFIFQYYEEEERQRGNFPDRFSGHQFPNYSSELNVNALLLGDSALYLCASSWAGASGELFFGEGSRLTVL.

The chain combines TRBV7-3 with TRBJ2-5; possibly TRBD1 or TRBD2 for D (6 bases each). The length of the CDR3 is 14 residues. Trimming took off 0 bases at V and 2 bases at J, with 7 bases between the two ends. CDR1 is SGHTA and CDR2 is FQGTGA in the germline V gene. The CDR3 loop is CASSLTGGQETQYF. The CDR3 bases are TGTGCCAGCAGCTTAACAGGGGGGCAAGAGACCCAGTACTTC.

J is TRBJ1-3 and V is TRBV28; D not resolved. The ends were cut back, 6 bases at V and 0 bases at J, with 18 bases in the middle. The CDR3 length is 17 residues. Germline V lookup: CDR1 MDHEN, CDR2 SYDVKM. The CDR3 nucleotides read TGTGCCAGCAGCCCAGAAAACCCTACTAACTCTGGAAACACCATATATTTT. Encoded protein: CASSPENPTNSGNTIYF.

The rearrangement joins TRBV4-1 to TRBJ1-6; D call uncertain. The CDR3 is made up of 17 amino acids. Trimming shortened V by 7 bases and J by 0 bases, and 16 bases separated the two germline ends. Germline values: CDR1 MGHRA, CDR2 YSYEKL. The CDR3 spells CASTREGFSSYNSPLHF. In DNA form, the CDR3 reads TGCGCCAGCACAAGGGAAGGATTCAGCTCCTATAATTCACCCCTCCACTTT.

The gene calls are TRBV29-1 and TRBJ2-3; TRBD2 matches at 13 bases. The CDR3 is made up of 14 amino acids. The germline CDR1 and CDR2 sequences are SQVTM and ANQGSEA. The V segment lost 8 bases and the J segment 4 bases; nucleotides outside the gene matches: 6. CDR3 loop: CSTWTSGGPDTQYF. The DNA of the CDR3 is TGCAGCACCTGGACTAGCGGGGGCCCAGATACGCAGTATTTT.

Here the CDR3 DNA reads TGTGCCAGCAGTCTACAGGGGATGGCAGATACGCAGTATTTT. This gives the protein CASSLQGMADTQYF. This chain uses TRBV27 with TRBJ2-3; the match to TRBD1 covers 7 bases. Germline CDR1 MNHEY, CDR2 SMNVEV (reference sequence). The CDR3 is made up of 14 amino acids. Losses at the gene ends were 5 bases for V and 4 bases for J; bases not matched to a gene: 6.

Only one count was recorded for this clone. This chain connects TRBV30 to TRBJ2-3, with 9 bases lining up with TRBD2. This CDR3 region has 15 residues. The J segment lost 5 bases and the V segment lost 0 bases, leaving 6 bases of the junction unmatched. Germline CDR1 GTSNPN, CDR2 SVGIG (reference sequence). In DNA form, the CDR3 reads TGTGCCTGGAGTGTACGCGGGGGGGGAATAGATACGCAGTATTTT. It is translated as CAWSVRGGGIDTQYF. The entire variable domain, with the rest obtained from reference TRBV30 and TRBJ2-3, is as follows: SQTIHQWPATLVQPVGSPLSLECTVEGTSNPNLYWYRQAAGRGLQLLFYSVGIGQISSEVPQNLSASRPQDRQFILSSKKLLLSDSGFYLCAWSVRGGGIDTQYFGPGTRLTVL.

The chain carries TRBV19 and TRBJ1-1, with D possibly TRBD1 on 5 matching bases. This CDR3 contains 14 residues. Germline V CDR1 and CDR2: LNHDA, SQIVND (reference sequence). Deletions cut 3 bases from V and 4 bases from J, with 12 bases between. The CDR3 is CASSIRGRGTEAFF. The CDR3 nucleotides are TGTGCCAGTAGTATTCGGGGTAGGGGCACTGAAGCTTTCTTT.